This T cell receptor beta chain was captured in a study of identical twins. A universal primer site arose from template switching, and cDNA bore unique molecular identifiers. TCRdb re-derived calls from the 5' RACE reads in MiXCR, one entry per CDR3 protein. Of fewer than 450,000 distinct CDR3 sequences listed, around 9% are singletons. Study-wide findings and caveats: Insertions were fewer in abundant cord blood beta clonotypes, whereas memory repertoires showed none of this pattern.

The CDR3 contains 15 residues. CDR1 SQVTM and CDR2 ANQGSEA come from the germline V gene. The trim removed 7 bases at V and 5 bases at J, leaving 8 bases unmatched. Comment on this clonotype: The antigen remains undetermined.

Material: naive T cells sorted from blood. The receptor comes from a woman aged 45-60 years in good health. The rearrangement joins TRBV29-1 to TRBJ2-2; 12 nucleotides match TRBD2. CDR3 nucleotides: TGCAGCGCCCTGACTAGCGGGAGCGATACCGGGGAGCTGTTTTTT. It encodes CSALTSGSDTGELFF.